The present entry profiles one TCR beta chain with its context. Its antigen remains unidentified. This entry comes from a study of T cell responses to AZD1222 COVID-19 vaccine. Germline V gene sequence: CDR1 LNHDA, CDR2 SQIVND (reference sequence). The CDR3 has 18 amino acids. The V and J ends lost 1 base and 4 bases, in that order; junction bases with no gene match: 9. Study outcomes and limitations: Spike was spanned by vaccine-associated CD4 TCRs, with dominance at 160-218 and 743-854. Donors were chiefly white British, with a greater number of females, and clonal diversity was perhaps underestimated.

Libraries were prepared by immunoSEQ multiplex PCR; TCRdb keeps only in-frame clonotypes and omits some of them. There are around 110,000 clones in the sample; less than 95% occur only once, and around 8% lies in the top ten. The source is an adult who received the AZD1222 COVID-19 vaccine. The sample in question was peripheral blood, obtained 28 days after the second AZD1222 dose. The V call is TRBV19, the J call TRBJ2-3; the match to TRBD2 covers 12 bases. In DNA form, the CDR3 reads TGTGCCAGTAGTATAGCGCTAGCGGGGGGGCCCGTATCAGATACGCAGTATTTT. This translates into CASSIALAGGPVSDTQYF.